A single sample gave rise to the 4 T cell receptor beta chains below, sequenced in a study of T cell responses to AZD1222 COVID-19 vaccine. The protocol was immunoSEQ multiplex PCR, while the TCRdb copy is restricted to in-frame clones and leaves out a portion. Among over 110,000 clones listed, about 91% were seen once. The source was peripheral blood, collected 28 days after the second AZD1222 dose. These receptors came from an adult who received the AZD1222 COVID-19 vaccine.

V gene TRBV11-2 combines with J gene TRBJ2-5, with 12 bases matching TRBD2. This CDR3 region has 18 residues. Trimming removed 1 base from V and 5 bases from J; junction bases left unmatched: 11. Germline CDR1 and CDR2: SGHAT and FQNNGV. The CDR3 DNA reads TGTGCCAGCAGCTTAGTGGGCCTAGCGGGAGGGCCGAGGGAGACCCAGTACTTC. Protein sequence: CASSLVGLAGGPRETQYF.

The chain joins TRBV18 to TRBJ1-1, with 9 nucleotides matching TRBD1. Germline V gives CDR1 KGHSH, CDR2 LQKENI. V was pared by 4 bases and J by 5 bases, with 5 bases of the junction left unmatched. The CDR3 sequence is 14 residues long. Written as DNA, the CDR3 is TGTGCCAGCTCACAACAGGGGGCGCGGACTGAAGCTTTCTTT. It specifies CASSQQGARTEAFF.

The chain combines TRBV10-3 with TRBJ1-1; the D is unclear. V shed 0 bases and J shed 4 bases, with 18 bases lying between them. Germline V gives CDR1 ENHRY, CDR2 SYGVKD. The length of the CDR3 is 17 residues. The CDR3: CAISESPLGLEGTEAFF. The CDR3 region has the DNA TGTGCCATCAGTGAGTCGCCCCTGGGGTTGGAAGGCACTGAAGCTTTCTTT.

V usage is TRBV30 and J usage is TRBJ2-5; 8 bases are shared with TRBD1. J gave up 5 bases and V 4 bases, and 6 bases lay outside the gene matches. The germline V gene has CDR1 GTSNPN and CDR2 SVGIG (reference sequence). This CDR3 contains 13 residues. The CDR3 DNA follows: TGTGCCTGGACAGGGGGCGCGGAGGAGACCCAGTACTTC. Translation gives CAWTGGAEETQYF.